This T cell receptor (beta chain) was sequenced for a study of radiation and T cells in renal cell carcinoma. CDR1 and CDR2 from the germline V gene are SNHLY and FYNNEI. The CDR3 contains 12 residues. V was pared by 5 bases and J by 2 bases, with 5 bases between. The sample's time point: baseline pretreatment blood. Noted treatment: 15 Gy SBRT to primary tumor, nephrectomy 4 weeks later. The assay was immunoSEQ multiplex PCR, and TCRdb's table has in-frame clones only and misses some. The sample contains around 140,000 clones, 75% to 90% of which appear only once. This chain links TRBV2 with TRBJ2-3; D not certain. The sequenced sample was blood, obtained from a patient whose treatment included radiotherapy and nephrectomy. The sequence came from a woman aged 45-60 years with renal cell carcinoma. CDR3 DNA: TGTGCCAGCAGTTTCCACACAGATACGCAGTATTTT. Its translation is CASSFHTDTQYF. Full variable domain (outside the CDR3, taken from reference TRBV2 and TRBJ2-3): EPEVTQTPSHQVTQMGQEVILRCVPISNHLYFYWYRQILGQKVEFLVSFYNNEISEKSEIFDDQFSVERPDGSNFTLKIRSTKLEDSAMYFCASSFHTDTQYFGPGTRLTVL.